This TCR beta chain stems from a study of T-cell memory formation after mild COVID-19. On the study more broadly: Largely, the TCR clusters proved donor specific.

Employing constant-segment primers, 5'RACE generated TCR alpha and TCR beta cDNA libraries bearing sample barcodes and UMIs. TCRdb reanalysed the 5' RACE reads using MiXCR and keeps one entry per CDR3 protein. The sample has approximately 400,000 distinct CDR3 sequences, about 20% seen once. Study-level findings and limits: Researchers found some responding clones in pre-infection memory, a sign that cross-reactive memory joined. Among contracting clones, CD4+ were mainly CM/EM and CD8+ enriched in EMRA.

The CDR3 is 13 residues long. Germline assignment: CDR1 DFQATT and CDR2 SNEGSKA (reference sequence). V was pared by 1 base and J by 5 bases, with 3 bases of the junction left unmatched. There are a few counts of this clonotype. Antigen specificity is unknown. The receptor's source is a man aged 18 to 35 who had mild COVID-19 (a few samples of this study predate the infection). Cell type and time point are not known. Sequencing was done on a sample of PBMCs or a T cell subset sorted from them (not recorded which). The chain is built from TRBV20-1 and TRBJ2-5; 8 nucleotides align to TRBD2. The CDR3 region is CSARAGGSETQYF. CDR3 DNA: TGCAGTGCTAGAGCGGGAGGGTCGGAGACCCAGTACTTC.